The T cell receptor beta chain under discussion was sequenced for a study of CD8 T cells in Susac syndrome. Random hexamers were used to reverse transcribe the RNA input (0.5 to 1 ug). By means of immunoSEQ multiplex PCR, TCR beta CDR3 spanning 54 Vbeta and 13 Jbeta underwent amplification. TCRdb used MiXCR to reprocess the immunoSEQ multiplex PCR reads, holding one entry per CDR3 protein. The table shows fewer than 200,000 distinct CDR3 sequences, with approximately 95% occurring only once. Germline CDR1 is DFQATT and CDR2 is SNEGSKA (reference sequence). V gave up 3 bases and J gave up 4 bases, with 13 bases separating them. The CDR3 sequence is 14 residues long.

Material: CD4+ T cells from PBMCs. The chain couples TRBV20-1 to TRBJ2-1; D is undetermined. The receptor was isolated from a human donor in good health. The CDR3, as DNA: TGCAGTGCTAGCCTACCAATCCCGTACAATGAGCAGTTCTTC. This translates into CSASLPIPYNEQFF.